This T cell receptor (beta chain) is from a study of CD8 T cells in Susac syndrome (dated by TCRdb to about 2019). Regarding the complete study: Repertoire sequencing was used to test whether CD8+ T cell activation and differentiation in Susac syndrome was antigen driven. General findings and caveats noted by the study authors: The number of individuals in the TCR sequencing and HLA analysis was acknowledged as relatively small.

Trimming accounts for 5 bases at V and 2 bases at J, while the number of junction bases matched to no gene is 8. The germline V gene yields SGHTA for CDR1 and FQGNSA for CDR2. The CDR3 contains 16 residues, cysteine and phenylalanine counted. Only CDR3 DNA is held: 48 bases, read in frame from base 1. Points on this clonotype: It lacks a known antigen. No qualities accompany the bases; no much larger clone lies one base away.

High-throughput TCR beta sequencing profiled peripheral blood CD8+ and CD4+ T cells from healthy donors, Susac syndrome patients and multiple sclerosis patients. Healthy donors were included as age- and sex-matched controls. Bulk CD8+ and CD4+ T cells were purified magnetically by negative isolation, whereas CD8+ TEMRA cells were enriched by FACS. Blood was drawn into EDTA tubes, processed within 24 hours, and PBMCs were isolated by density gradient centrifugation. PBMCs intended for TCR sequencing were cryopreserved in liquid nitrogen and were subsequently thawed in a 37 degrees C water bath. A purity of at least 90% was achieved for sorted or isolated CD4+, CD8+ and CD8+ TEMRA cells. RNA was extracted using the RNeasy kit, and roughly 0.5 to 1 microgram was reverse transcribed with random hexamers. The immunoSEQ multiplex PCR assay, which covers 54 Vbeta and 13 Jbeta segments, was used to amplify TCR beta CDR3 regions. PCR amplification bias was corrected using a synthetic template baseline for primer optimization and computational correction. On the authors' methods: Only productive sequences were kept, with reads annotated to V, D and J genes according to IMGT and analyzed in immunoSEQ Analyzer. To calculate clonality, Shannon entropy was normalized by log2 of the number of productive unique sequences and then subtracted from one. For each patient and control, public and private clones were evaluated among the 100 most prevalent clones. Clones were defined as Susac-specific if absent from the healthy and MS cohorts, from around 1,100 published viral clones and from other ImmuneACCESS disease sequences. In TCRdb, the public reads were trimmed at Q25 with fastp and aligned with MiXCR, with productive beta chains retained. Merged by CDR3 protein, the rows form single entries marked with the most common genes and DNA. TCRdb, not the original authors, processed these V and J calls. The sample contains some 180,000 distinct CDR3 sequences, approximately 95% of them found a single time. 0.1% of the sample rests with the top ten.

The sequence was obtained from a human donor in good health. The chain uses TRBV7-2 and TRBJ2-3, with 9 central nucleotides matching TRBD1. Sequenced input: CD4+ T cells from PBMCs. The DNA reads TGTGCCAGCAGCACTGGACAGGGGAGGAACACAGATACGCAGTATTTT. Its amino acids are CASSTGQGRNTDTQYF.